The clone carrying this T cell receptor (beta chain) was counted at least ten times. This sample stems from a study of T cell repertoires in cytomegalovirus infection. Study-wide background: Public TCR beta signatures indicated both CMV infection and matching HLA type.

Trimming took off 7 bases at V and 8 bases at J, with 18 bases between the two ends. There are 15 residues in the CDR3. TCRdb recomputed calls from the reads with MiXCR, one row per CDR3 protein. The sample carries almost 500,000 distinct CDR3 sequences, around 11% recorded once. The sequenced material came from PBMCs. This chain joins TRBV12-3 or TRBV12-4 and TRBJ1-6; tentatively, D is TRBD1 (5 bases). This sequence originates from a human donor in good health (CMV status not recorded). Some clones in this sample may be carry-over from other donors' samples. CDR3 nucleotide sequence: TGTGCCAGCACTCCGTTTGGGCAGGGAGATTCACCCCTCCACTTT. Translation: CASTPFGQGDSPLHF.